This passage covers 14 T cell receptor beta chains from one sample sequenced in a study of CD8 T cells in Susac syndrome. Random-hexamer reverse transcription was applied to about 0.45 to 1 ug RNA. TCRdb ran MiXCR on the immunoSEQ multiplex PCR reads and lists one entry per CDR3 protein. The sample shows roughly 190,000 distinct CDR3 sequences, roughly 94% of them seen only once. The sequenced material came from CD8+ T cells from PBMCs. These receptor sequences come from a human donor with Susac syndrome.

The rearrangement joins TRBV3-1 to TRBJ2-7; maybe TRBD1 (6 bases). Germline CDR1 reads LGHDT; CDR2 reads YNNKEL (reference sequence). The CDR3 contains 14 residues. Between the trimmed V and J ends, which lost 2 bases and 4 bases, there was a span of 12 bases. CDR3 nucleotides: TGTGCCAGCAGCCAAACCGGGACATGGTACGAGCAGTACTTC. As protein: CASSQTGTWYEQYF.

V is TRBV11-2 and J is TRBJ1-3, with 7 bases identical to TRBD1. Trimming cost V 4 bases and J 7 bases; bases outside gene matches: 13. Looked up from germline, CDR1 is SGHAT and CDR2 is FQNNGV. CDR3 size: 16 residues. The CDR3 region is CASSWTGTEIGNTIYF. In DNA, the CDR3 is TGTGCCAGCAGCTGGACCGGGACAGAGATAGGGAACACCATATATTTT.

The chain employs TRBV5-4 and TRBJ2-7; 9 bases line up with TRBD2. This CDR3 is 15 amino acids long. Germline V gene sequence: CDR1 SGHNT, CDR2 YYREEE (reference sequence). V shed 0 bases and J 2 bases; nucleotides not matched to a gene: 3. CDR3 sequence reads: CASSLGSGSPYEQYF. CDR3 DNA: TGTGCCAGCAGCTTGGGTAGCGGGAGCCCCTACGAGCAGTACTTC.

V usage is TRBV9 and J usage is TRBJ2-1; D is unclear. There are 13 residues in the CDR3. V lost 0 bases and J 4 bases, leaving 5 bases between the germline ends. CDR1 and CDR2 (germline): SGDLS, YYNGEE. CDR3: CASSVATYNEQFF. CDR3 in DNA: TGTGCCAGCAGCGTAGCTACTTACAATGAGCAGTTCTTC.

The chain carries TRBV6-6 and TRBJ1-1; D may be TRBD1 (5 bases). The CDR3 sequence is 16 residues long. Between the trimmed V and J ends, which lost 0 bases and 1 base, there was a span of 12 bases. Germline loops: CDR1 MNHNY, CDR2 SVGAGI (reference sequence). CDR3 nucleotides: TGTGCCAGCAGTTACTCGTTGGGGCAGGCGAACACTGAAGCTTTCTTT. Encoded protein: CASSYSLGQANTEAFF.

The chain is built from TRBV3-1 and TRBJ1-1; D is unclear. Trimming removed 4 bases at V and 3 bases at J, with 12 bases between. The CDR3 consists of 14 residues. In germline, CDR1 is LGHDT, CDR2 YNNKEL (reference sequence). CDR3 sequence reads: CASSPLAGDTEAFF. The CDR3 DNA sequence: TGTGCCAGCAGCCCCCTCGCCGGGGACACTGAAGCTTTCTTT.

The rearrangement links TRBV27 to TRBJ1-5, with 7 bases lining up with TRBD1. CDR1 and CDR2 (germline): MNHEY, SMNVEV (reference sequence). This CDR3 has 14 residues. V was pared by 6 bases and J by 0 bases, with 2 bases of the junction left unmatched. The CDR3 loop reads CASSDRDSNQPQHF. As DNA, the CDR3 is TGTGCCAGCAGCGACAGGGATAGCAATCAGCCCCAGCATTTT.

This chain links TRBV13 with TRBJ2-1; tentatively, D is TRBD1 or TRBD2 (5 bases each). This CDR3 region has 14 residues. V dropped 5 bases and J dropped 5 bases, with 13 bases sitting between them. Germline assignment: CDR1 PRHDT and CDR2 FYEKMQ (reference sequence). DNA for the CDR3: TGTGCCAGCAGCCGCGTGAGGGGCCACAATGAGCAGTTCTTC. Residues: CASSRVRGHNEQFF.

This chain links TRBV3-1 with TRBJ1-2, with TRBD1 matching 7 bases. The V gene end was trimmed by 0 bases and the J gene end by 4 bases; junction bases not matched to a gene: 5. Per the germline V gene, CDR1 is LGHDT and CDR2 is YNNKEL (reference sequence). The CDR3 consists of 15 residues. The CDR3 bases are TGTGCCAGCAGCCAAGACTCGACAGGGACCTATGGCTACACCTTC. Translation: CASSQDSTGTYGYTF.

Here the CDR3 reads CSVPGLAGYTSNEQFF. The DNA for the CDR3 is TGCAGCGTTCCTGGACTAGCGGGATATACGAGCAATGAGCAGTTCTTC. J is TRBJ2-1 and V is TRBV29-1; TRBD2 aligns across 12 bases. This CDR3 is built from 16 residues. CDR1 and CDR2 from the germline V gene are SQVTM and ANQGSEA. Losses at the gene ends were 5 bases for V and 6 bases for J; bases not matched to a gene: 11.

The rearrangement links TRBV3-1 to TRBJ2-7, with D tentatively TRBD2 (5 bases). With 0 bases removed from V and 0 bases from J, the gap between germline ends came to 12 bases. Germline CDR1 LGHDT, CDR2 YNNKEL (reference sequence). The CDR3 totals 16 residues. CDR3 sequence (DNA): TGTGCCAGCAGCCAAGATAGGAGGCGGAGCTCCTACGAGCAGTACTTC. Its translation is CASSQDRRRSSYEQYF.

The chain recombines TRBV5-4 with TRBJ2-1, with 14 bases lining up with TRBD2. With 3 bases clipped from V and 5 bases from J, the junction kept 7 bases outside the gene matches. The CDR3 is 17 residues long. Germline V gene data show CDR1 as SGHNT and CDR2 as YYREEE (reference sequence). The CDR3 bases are TGTGCCAGCAGCTCCGGACTAGCGGGGGGACAGCACAATGAGCAGTTCTTC. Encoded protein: CASSSGLAGGQHNEQFF.

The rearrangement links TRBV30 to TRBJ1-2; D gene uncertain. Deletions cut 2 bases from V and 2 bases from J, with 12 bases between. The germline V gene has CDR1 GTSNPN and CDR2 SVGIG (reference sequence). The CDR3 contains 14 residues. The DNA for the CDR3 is TGTGCCTGGAGTCTCATAAGGCCCAACTATGGCTACACCTTC. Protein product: CAWSLIRPNYGYTF. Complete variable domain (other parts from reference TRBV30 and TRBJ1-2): SQTIHQWPATLVQPVGSPLSLECTVEGTSNPNLYWYRQAAGRGLQLLFYSVGIGQISSEVPQNLSASRPQDRQFILSSKKLLLSDSGFYLCAWSLIRPNYGYTFGSGTRLTVV.

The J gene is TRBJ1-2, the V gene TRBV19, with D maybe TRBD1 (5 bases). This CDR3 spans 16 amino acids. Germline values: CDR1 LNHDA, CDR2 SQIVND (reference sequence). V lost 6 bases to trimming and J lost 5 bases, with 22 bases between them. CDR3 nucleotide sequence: TGTGCCAGTAGACCAACCGGGACGTGGGGGAAATATGGCTACACCTTC. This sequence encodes CASRPTGTWGKYGYTF.